This is a list of T cell receptor beta chains from one sample in a study of post-analysis software for immune sequencing data. One entry per CDR3 protein results from TCRdb running MiXCR on the PCR reads. The table has roughly 570,000 distinct CDR3 sequences, under 40% seen once. What was sequenced was blood. Receptors were obtained from a girl aged 2-17 years with multiple sclerosis. Both conserved end residues are part of each CDR3. D genes are given only for firm matches. Clone size is shown for a subset of rows, as once, few, many or a class of expanded clone.

J | V | size | D | DNA | CDR3
TRBJ1-4 | TRBV11-2 | few | . | TGTGCCAGCAGCTTAGAGGGGGTAACTAATGAAAAACTGTTTTTT | CASSLEGVTNEKLFF
TRBJ2-7 | TRBV20-1 | few | TRBD2 | TGCAGTGCTAGAGGGGCTAGCGGGGGGGCAGTATACGAGCAGTACTTC | CSARGASGGAVYEQYF
TRBJ1-6 | TRBV6-1 | . | . | TGTGCCAGCAGTGAAGTTTCGTTAGGGGAGGCGGAAAATTCACCCCTCCACTTT | CASSEVSLGEAENSPLHF
TRBJ2-5 | TRBV20-1 | . | TRBD1 | TGCAGTGCTCCACCGGGACAGGGGAAAGAGACCCAGTACTTC | CSAPPGQGKETQYF
TRBJ2-1 | TRBV20-1 | few | . | TGCAGTGCCCCGGACTTATACAATGAGCAGTTCTTC | CSAPDLYNEQFF
TRBJ2-1 | TRBV29-1 | . | TRBD2 | TGCAGCGTAGACCAAAGCGGGAACTACAATGAGCAGTTCTTC | CSVDQSGNYNEQFF
TRBJ1-6 | TRBV5-5 | few | . | TGTGCCAGCAGCTTATATAGGAATAATTCACCCCTCCACTTT | CASSLYRNNSPLHF
TRBJ2-7 | TRBV7-9 | once | . | TGTGCCAGCAGCTTGCCAGGGTTGGGGGAGCAGTACTTC | CASSLPGLGEQYF
TRBJ2-3 | TRBV5-1 | . | TRBD2 | TGCGCCAGCAGCCTGGGACTAGCGTACACAGATACGCAGTATTTT | CASSLGLAYTDTQYF
TRBJ2-1 | TRBV7-3 | many | . | TGTGCCAGCAGCTCCGGGTTGGGATACAATGAGCAGTTCTTC | CASSSGLGYNEQFF
TRBJ2-1 | TRBV29-1 | . | TRBD2 | TGCAGCGTTCACGCTGGGACTAGCGGGGGGGCAGTCTACAATGAGCAGTTCTTC | CSVHAGTSGGAVYNEQFF
TRBJ2-6 | TRBV7-2 | . | . | TGTGCCAGCAGCTCGACCCGGGACATTCTCTTGGGGAACTCTGGGGCCAACGTCCTGACTTTC | CASSSTRDILLGNSGANVLTF
TRBJ2-7 | TRBV28 | . | . | TGTGCCAGCAGTCAAGACAGTTGCAACGAGCAGTACTTC | CASSQDSCNEQYF
TRBJ1-1 | TRBV12-3/TRBV12-4 | . | . | TGTGCCAGCAGTTTTCGGGCCAGTTACACTGAAGCTTTCTTT | CASSFRASYTEAFF
TRBJ1-2 | TRBV4-1 | . | TRBD1 | TGCGCCAGCAGCCAAGAAGGTCCGGGACAGGGGCATGGCTACACCTTC | CASSQEGPGQGHGYTF
TRBJ1-1 | TRBV20-1 | . | TRBD1 | TGCAGTGCTAGAAGTGACAGGGGCTTTGAAGCTTTCTTT | CSARSDRGFEAFF
TRBJ1-2 | TRBV12-3/TRBV12-4 | few | . | TGTGCCAGCAGTTTGGATCGCCCTGATAGGCGAGCTAACTATGGCTACACCTTC | CASSLDRPDRRANYGYTF
TRBJ1-2 | TRBV5-1 | few | TRBD1 | TGCGCCAGCAGCTCCTCCGGACAGGGATTGTTTGGCTACACCTTC | CASSSSGQGLFGYTF
TRBJ1-2 | TRBV7-2 | . | TRBD1 | TGTGCCAGCAGCCCTAGGACAGGGGACCTCTATGGCTACACCTTC | CASSPRTGDLYGYTF
TRBJ2-5 | TRBV25-1 | few | TRBD1 | TGTGCCAGCGGGGACAGACAAGAGACCCAGTACTTC | CASGDRQETQYF
TRBJ1-1 | TRBV6-1 | few | . | TGTGCCAGCAGCAAGGGAGATTTGAACACTGAAGCTTTCTTT | CASSKGDLNTEAFF
TRBJ2-4 | TRBV4-1 | . | . | TGCGCCAGCAGCCAACCAGCAGGACCTTTAGCCAAAAACATTCAGTACTTC | CASSQPAGPLAKNIQYF
TRBJ2-7 | TRBV6-2/TRBV6-3 | few | . | TGTGCCAGCTGCAGGGGTACGGCGTCCTACGAGCAGTACTTC | CASCRGTASYEQYF
TRBJ1-2 | TRBV10-3 | . | . | TGTGCCATCAGTGAGATCGACGGTGGCTACACCTTC | CAISEIDGGYTF
TRBJ2-3 | TRBV10-3 | . | . | TGTGCCATCCAACGCGGGGAAAGCACAGATACGCAGTATTTT | CAIQRGESTDTQYF
TRBJ1-3 | TRBV7-2 | once | TRBD1 | TGTGCCAGCAGCTTAGGGACAGGGGCTACTGGAAACACCATATATTTT | CASSLGTGATGNTIYF
TRBJ2-5 | TRBV4-1 | few | TRBD2 | TGCGCCAGCAGCCAAGAGGGACTAGCGGGGCGAGAGACCCAGTACTTC | CASSQEGLAGRETQYF
TRBJ2-5 | TRBV12-3/TRBV12-4 | . | TRBD2 | TGTGCCAGCAGTCCGCGGGGGGACTACCTATCCCAAGAGACCCAGTACTTC | CASSPRGDYLSQETQYF
TRBJ2-5 | TRBV20-1 | . | . | TGCAGCTGCGCCCAAGAGACCCAGTACTTC | CSCAQETQYF
TRBJ1-1 | TRBV6-6 | . | TRBD1 | TGTGCCAGCAGTTACGAGACCAGGGGGCCGACTGAAGCTTTCTTT | CASSYETRGPTEAFF
TRBJ1-4 | TRBV4-1 | few | . | TGCGCCAGCAGCCACCTCTCAGGTCCCAATGAAAAACTGTTTTTT | CASSHLSGPNEKLFF
TRBJ1-1 | TRBV10-2 | . | . | TGCGCCAGCAGCGAACAAGGAGCGACTGAAGCTTTCTTT | CASSEQGATEAFF
TRBJ1-2 | TRBV7-8 | few | TRBD1 | TGTGCCAGCAGCAGCCGGGACAGGGCCTATGGCTACACCTTC | CASSSRDRAYGYTF
TRBJ2-1 | TRBV20-1 | . | . | TGCAGTGCTAGTAATCCAAACTCCTACAATGAGCAGTTCTTC | CSASNPNSYNEQFF
TRBJ2-1 | TRBV2 | . | . | TGTGCCGGCAGGGGAGATACAGGCTCGTACAATGAGCAGTTCTTC | CAGRGDTGSYNEQFF
TRBJ2-3 | TRBV29-1 | few | . | TGCAGCGTTGGTAATAAGGGGTTTAGCACAGATACGCAGTATTTT | CSVGNKGFSTDTQYF
TRBJ2-7 | TRBV5-1 | . | TRBD1 | TGCGCCAGCAACGAGGGACAGGGAGACGAGCAGTACTTC | CASNEGQGDEQYF
TRBJ2-3 | TRBV24-1 | . | TRBD1 | TGTGCCACCACCTCAGGGGGCGGCGACACAGGTACGCAGTATTTT | CATTSGGGDTGTQYF
TRBJ1-1 | TRBV5-1 | . | . | TGCGCCAGCAGTTCGTCCACTGAAGCTTTCTTT | CASSSSTEAFF
TRBJ1-5 | TRBV6-5 | . | TRBD1 | TGTGCCAGCTCAGGGGGGCCCAATCAGCCCCAGCATTTT | CASSGGPNQPQHF
TRBJ2-1 | TRBV7-2 | . | . | TGTGCCAGCAGCTTCACCTCGGTGCTCGCGGGGAGCAATGAGCAGTTCTTC | CASSFTSVLAGSNEQFF
TRBJ2-3 | TRBV5-6 | . | TRBD1 | TGTGCCAGCAGCTGGAGACAGGGCTTCACAGATACGCAGTATTTT | CASSWRQGFTDTQYF